The rows below give T cell receptor beta chains drawn from one sample of a study of blood T cell repertoires in COVID-19. TCRdb's copy holds only in-frame clones and misses some; the assay was immunoSEQ multiplex PCR. The repertoire holds 90,000 to 100,000 clones, with about 80% as singletons. The source material was peripheral blood. These receptors originate from a man of 80 years or more with acute or convalescent COVID-19. Both conserved end residues are part of each CDR3. Each record gives: D gene, V gene, J gene, clone size, CDR3 protein, CDR3 DNA. The D gene is left open where the match is weak. Size is omitted from some rows. Given values are once, few, many or a class for expanded clones.

d_call: TRBD1; v_call: TRBV5-6; j_call: TRBJ2-5; clone_size: .; cdr3_aa: CASRGTGGAGTQYF; cdr3_nt: TGTGCCAGCAGGGGGACAGGGGGCGCGGGGACCCAGTACTTC
d_call: .; v_call: TRBV9; j_call: TRBJ2-1; clone_size: .; cdr3_aa: CASTSQGQGNNEQFF; cdr3_nt: TGTGCCAGCACTTCCCAGGGGCAGGGTAACAATGAGCAGTTCTTC
d_call: TRBD1; v_call: TRBV6-5; j_call: TRBJ1-1; clone_size: .; cdr3_aa: CASSYARGPTEAFF; cdr3_nt: TGTGCCAGCAGTTACGCCAGGGGGCCGACTGAAGCTTTCTTT
d_call: TRBD2; v_call: TRBV4-3; j_call: TRBJ2-2; clone_size: .; cdr3_aa: CASGIGGITGELFF; cdr3_nt: TGCGCCAGCGGTATCGGGGGGATCACCGGGGAGCTGTTTTTT
d_call: TRBD1; v_call: TRBV3-1/TRBV3-2; j_call: TRBJ1-4; clone_size: .; cdr3_aa: CASSQRQGVGEKLFF; cdr3_nt: TGTGCCAGCAGCCAACGACAGGGAGTGGGTGAAAAACTGTTTTTT
d_call: .; v_call: TRBV19; j_call: TRBJ1-1; clone_size: .; cdr3_aa: CASILPGDTEAFF; cdr3_nt: TGTGCCAGTATTTTGCCCGGGGACACTGAAGCTTTCTTT
d_call: TRBD1; v_call: TRBV7-9; j_call: TRBJ2-3; clone_size: .; cdr3_aa: CALGTGSTDTQYF; cdr3_nt: TGTGCCCTCGGGACAGGTAGCACAGATACGCAGTATTTT
d_call: .; v_call: TRBV19; j_call: TRBJ2-3; clone_size: .; cdr3_aa: CAIRGRDTQYF; cdr3_nt: TGTGCCATCAGGGGGAGGGATACGCAGTATTTT
d_call: TRBD2; v_call: TRBV2; j_call: TRBJ2-1; clone_size: few; cdr3_aa: CASSPPGTSGHNEQFF; cdr3_nt: TGTGCCAGCAGCCCACCCGGGACTAGCGGTCACAATGAGCAGTTCTTC
d_call: .; v_call: TRBV21-1; j_call: TRBJ2-1; clone_size: .; cdr3_aa: CASSIIDPRVSSYNEQFF; cdr3_nt: TGTGCCAGCAGCATAATCGACCCCAGGGTGAGCTCCTACAATGAGCAGTTCTTC
d_call: TRBD2; v_call: TRBV12-5; j_call: TRBJ2-1; clone_size: .; cdr3_aa: CASGFQGLAKNEQFF; cdr3_nt: TGTGCTAGTGGTTTTCAGGGACTAGCGAAAAATGAGCAGTTCTTC
d_call: .; v_call: TRBV5-1; j_call: TRBJ2-3; clone_size: .; cdr3_aa: CASSLGGRNLDTQYF; cdr3_nt: TGCGCCAGCAGCTTGGGGGGGCGGAACTTAGATACGCAGTATTTT
d_call: TRBD2; v_call: TRBV10-1; j_call: TRBJ2-3; clone_size: .; cdr3_aa: CASSELGLAGGGDTQYF; cdr3_nt: TGCGCCAGCAGTGAGTTGGGACTAGCGGGAGGCGGAGATACGCAGTATTTT
d_call: .; v_call: TRBV27; j_call: TRBJ1-2; clone_size: once; cdr3_aa: CASSLSGGVYGGTGGYTF; cdr3_nt: TGTGCCAGCAGTTTATCTGGTGGGGTTTACGGGGGGACGGGTGGCTACACCTTC
d_call: TRBD1; v_call: TRBV10-2; j_call: TRBJ1-3; clone_size: .; cdr3_aa: CASREQGASRNTIYF; cdr3_nt: TGCGCCAGCAGAGAACAGGGGGCGAGTCGAAACACCATATATTTT
d_call: .; v_call: TRBV10-1; j_call: TRBJ2-5; clone_size: .; cdr3_aa: CASSGPGTAGTQYF; cdr3_nt: TGCGCCAGCAGTGGGCCCGGAACAGCGGGGACCCAGTACTTC
d_call: TRBD1; v_call: TRBV5-1; j_call: TRBJ1-1; clone_size: .; cdr3_aa: CASSARPGTGVLHTEAFF; cdr3_nt: TGCGCCAGCAGCGCCAGACCCGGGACAGGGGTGTTACACACTGAAGCTTTCTTT
d_call: TRBD2; v_call: TRBV7-2; j_call: TRBJ2-1; clone_size: .; cdr3_aa: CASSGRAGRNEQFF; cdr3_nt: TGTGCCAGCAGCGGGCGAGCGGGACGGAATGAGCAGTTCTTC
d_call: .; v_call: TRBV6-4; j_call: TRBJ2-2; clone_size: .; cdr3_aa: CASSDSSALNTGELFF; cdr3_nt: TGTGCCAGCAGTGACTCGAGTGCGCTGAACACCGGGGAGCTGTTTTTT
d_call: TRBD1; v_call: TRBV19; j_call: TRBJ1-5; clone_size: .; cdr3_aa: CASSMRSGTVVSNQPQHF; cdr3_nt: TGTGCCAGTAGTATGCGGTCTGGGACAGTAGTTAGCAATCAGCCCCAGCATTTT
d_call: TRBD1; v_call: TRBV7-9; j_call: TRBJ1-1; clone_size: once; cdr3_aa: CASSLLGQGLEAFF; cdr3_nt: TGTGCCAGCAGCTTACTAGGACAGGGCCTAGAAGCTTTCTTT
d_call: .; v_call: TRBV21-1; j_call: TRBJ1-1; clone_size: .; cdr3_aa: CASSRGTDFEAFF; cdr3_nt: TGTGCCAGCAGCCGGGGGACAGATTTTGAAGCTTTCTTT